Detailed here is one T cell receptor beta chain. The antigen is not known. The data were obtained in a study of T cells in localized non-small cell lung cancer. Findings of the study overall: Longer overall survival associated with higher blood T cell density; shorter survival with higher adjacent-lung clonality. Without multi-region sequencing, intratumor heterogeneity could not be excluded. Median detection of top 100 tumor clones in adjacent lung was about 60 clones.

Clones were read by immunoSEQ multiplex PCR, and TCRdb kept only the in-frame ones, dropping some. The sample includes over a thousand clones, 19% of them seen just once. It was adjacent lung free of atypia that was taken, at least 2 cm from the tumor margin. Trimming removed 3 bases from V and 8 bases from J; junction bases left unmatched: 19. Germline CDR1 is LNHDA and CDR2 is SQIVND (reference sequence). The CDR3 has 18 residues. The clonotype comes from a female donor aged 60 or older with stage I lung adenocarcinoma. The chain combines TRBV19 with TRBJ2-1, with TRBD2 identical over 7 bases. Sequenced material: normal lung tissue next to the tumor, taken before any cancer treatment. The CDR3 coding sequence is TGTGCCAGTAGTATGGTGGGTTTTGGCGGGGGTGATCCCGATGAGCAGTTCTTC. This translates into CASSMVGFGGGDPDEQFF.